This record looks at one TCR beta chain sequence and its context. This record belongs to a study of blood T cell repertoires in COVID-19. This CDR3 comprises 15 residues. The germline V and J ends were trimmed by 3 bases and 0 bases, with 6 bases remaining between them. CDR1 is MNHEY and CDR2 is SMNVEV in the germline V gene (reference sequence). This table comes from immunoSEQ multiplex PCR, and its TCRdb copy is limited to in-frame clones, with some not included. The sample carries around 70,000 clones, about 69% recorded once. The sequence was collected from a man aged 65-85 years with acute or convalescent COVID-19. This chain links TRBV27 with TRBJ1-6; D remains ambiguous. Sequenced: peripheral blood. CDR3 in DNA: TGTGCCAGCAGTTTTGTCAGCTCCTATAATTCACCCCTCCACTTT. Translated, it gives CASSFVSSYNSPLHF.